This T cell receptor beta chain was documented in a study of OX40 agonist ivuxolimab in advanced cancers. V was cut by 0 bases and J by 2 bases, with 7 bases left in between. CDR1 SGHAT and CDR2 FQNNGV come from the germline V gene. CDR3 length equals 14 residues. The table came from immunoSEQ multiplex PCR; TCRdb's copy has only in-frame clones and leaves some out. The sample shows around 40,000 clones, 65% to 90% of them seen only once. The chain uses TRBV11-2 and TRBJ1-1, with a weak D call TRBD1 (6 bases). This TCR derives from an adult with an advanced solid tumor such as melanoma, head and neck, liver or kidney cancer. Sequenced material: CD4+ or CD8+ T cells sorted from blood, taken in a trial of the OX40 agonist ivuxolimab. This CDR3 reads CASSLDGGNTEAFF. The CDR3 DNA reads as TGTGCCAGCAGCTTAGATGGGGGCAACACTGAAGCTTTCTTT.